Following are 8 T cell receptor beta chains from one sample sequenced in a study of blood T cell repertoires in COVID-19. Sequencing used immunoSEQ multiplex PCR; TCRdb keeps in-frame clones, though not all of them. The sample lists about 260,000 clones; roughly four fifths were seen once. The sequencing sample was made of peripheral blood. The source is an elderly woman with acute or convalescent COVID-19.

This chain uses TRBV19 with TRBJ2-2; 7 bases are shared with TRBD1. CDR3 length: 15 amino acids. Germline CDR1 LNHDA, CDR2 SQIVND (reference sequence). Trimming took 4 bases from V and 0 from J; bases not matched to a gene: 2. The CDR3 DNA follows: TGTGCCAGTAGTAAACAGGGGTCGAACACCGGGGAGCTGTTTTTT. Amino acids: CASSKQGSNTGELFF.

This clone was observed a single time. CDR3 in DNA: TGTGCCAGCAGCCAAACCGGAGCTGGAAACACCATATATTTT. Amino acid sequence: CASSQTGAGNTIYF. The rearrangement joins TRBV7-6 to TRBJ1-3; D remains ambiguous. Trimming stripped 5 bases from V and 2 bases from J, with 10 bases between. There are 14 residues in the CDR3. CDR1 SGHVS and CDR2 FNYEAQ come from the germline V gene.

The chain combines TRBV28 with TRBJ1-5, with unresolved D. The germline gives CDR1 MDHEN, CDR2 SYDVKM. The CDR3 is 13 amino acids. Trimming pared 7 bases from V and 0 bases from J, leaving 7 bases between. The CDR3 loop is CASTVNSNQPQHF. The CDR3 DNA reads as TGTGCCAGCACAGTAAATAGCAATCAGCCCCAGCATTTT.

This sequence joins TRBV6-6 and TRBJ1-2; 9 nucleotides line up with TRBD1. J was trimmed by 6 bases and V by 5 bases; bases with no gene match: 16. Germline CDR1 MNHNY, CDR2 SVGAGI (reference sequence). This CDR3 is built from 17 residues. CDR3 residues: CASSLSPTGGRGDGYTF. Written as DNA, the CDR3 is TGTGCCAGCAGTCTCTCGCCTACAGGGGGCAGGGGGGATGGCTACACCTTC.

The chain combines TRBV30 with TRBJ2-3; TRBD1 matches at 10 bases. The CDR3 length is 14 residues. With 2 bases clipped from V and 4 bases from J, the junction kept 3 bases outside the gene matches. CDR1 and CDR2 (germline): GTSNPN, SVGIG (reference sequence). DNA for the CDR3: TGTGCCTGGAGTTCTGGACAGGGGGCAGATACGCAGTATTTT. Translated, it gives CAWSSGQGADTQYF.

J is TRBJ2-5 and V is TRBV3-1 (or the pseudogene TRBV3-2); D possibly corresponds to TRBD1 (8 bases). The CDR3 extends over 16 amino acids. V was pared by 1 base and J by 4 bases, with 16 bases between. From germline, CDR1 is LGHDT and CDR2 YNNKEL (reference sequence). The CDR3 here is CASSQVAGGGGETQYF. In DNA, the CDR3 is TGTGCCAGCAGCCAAGTTGCAGGGGGCGGGGGAGAGACCCAGTACTTC.

The gene calls are TRBV6-5 and TRBJ1-4; D perhaps matches TRBD1 (5 bases). The CDR3 totals 16 residues. Per germline, CDR1 MNHEY and CDR2 SVGAGI. V lost 0 bases and J lost 4, with 12 bases in between. DNA for the CDR3: TGTGCCAGCAGTTACTCAGGCAGGGCTGTTAATGAAAAACTGTTTTTT. As protein: CASSYSGRAVNEKLFF.

The chain uses TRBV27 and TRBJ1-4; D is perhaps TRBD1 (5 bases). This CDR3 is built from 15 residues. CDR1 MNHEY and CDR2 SMNVEV come from the germline V gene (reference sequence). Deletions cut 5 bases from V and 0 bases from J, with 10 bases between. The DNA for the CDR3 is TGTGCCAGCAGTCCTCGGGGGGCAACTAATGAAAAACTGTTTTTT. It codes for CASSPRGATNEKLFF.